This is a list of T cell receptor beta chains from one sample in a study of glioma-infiltrating T cells. TCRdb reprocessed the multiplex PCR reads with MiXCR, giving one entry per CDR3 protein. The table has 100,000 to 150,000 distinct CDR3 sequences, about 25% seen once. Sequencing used glioma tissue, nonneoplastic brain tissue, or PBMCs (not recorded which). The receptors stem from a human donor with low-grade glioma or glioblastoma, undergoing nonglioma brain surgery, or in good health (not recorded which). The CDR3 runs from the conserved cysteine through the conserved F or W. D genes are given only for firm matches. Only part of the rows carry a size: once, few, many, or a class if the clone is expanded.

>TRBV20-1|few|TRBJ1-4|-
TGCAGTGCTAGAGGAACCGGACTCGCGGAAAAACTGTTTTTT
CSARGTGLAEKLFF
>TRBV2|few|TRBJ2-3|-
TGTGCCAGCAGGCGAGAAGGGGGGACCACAGATACGCAGTATTTT
CASRREGGTTDTQYF
>TRBV3-1|few|TRBJ2-5|TRBD1
TGTGCCAGCAGCACTGACGGGACAGCGCAAGTGGAGACCCAGTACTTC
CASSTDGTAQVETQYF
>TRBV19|-|TRBJ1-5|-
TGTGCCAATAGTATACAGAGGAATCAGCCCCAGCATTTT
CANSIQRNQPQHF
>TRBV7-9|-|TRBJ1-5|-
-
CASSFYICSARKAYSNQPQHF
>TRBV4-1|few|TRBJ2-3|-
TGCGCCAGCAGCCAGGGGCTAGCGTATGCAGATACGCAGTATTTT
CASSQGLAYADTQYF
>TRBV7-8|few|TRBJ2-1|-
TGTGCCAGCAAGTACAGGGATTCCTACAATGAGCAGTTCTTC
CASKYRDSYNEQFF
>TRBV11-3|-|TRBJ2-1|-
TGTGCCAGCAGCTTCCTAGTGGCGTATAATGAGCAGTTCTTC
CASSFLVAYNEQFF
>TRBV7-9|many|TRBJ2-1|TRBD1
TGTGCCAGCAGCTCAGCGGGACAGGGCTACAATGAGCAGTTCTTC
CASSSAGQGYNEQFF
>TRBV2|-|TRBJ1-5|TRBD1
TGTGCCAGCAGCAGGACAGGGTCGAGCAATCAGCCCCAGCATTTT
CASSRTGSSNQPQHF
>TRBV28|few|TRBJ2-5|-
TGTGCCAGCAGTTCCCCGACCCCAATGTCCCTCAACCAAGAGACCCAGTACTTC
CASSSPTPMSLNQETQYF
>TRBV6-1|-|TRBJ2-1|-
TGTGCCAGCAGCCAAACAGGACTGGGGGGGCATGAGCAGTTCTTC
CASSQTGLGGHEQFF
>TRBV25-1|many|TRBJ2-3|-
TGTGCCAGCAGTGAATCGGCAGTCTACACAGATACGCAGTATTTT
CASSESAVYTDTQYF
>TRBV27|many|TRBJ1-5|-
TGTGCCAGCAGTTTACTTGGGACCCTGCTAAATCAGCCCCAGCATTTT
CASSLLGTLLNQPQHF
>TRBV19|few|TRBJ1-2|-
TGTGCCAGTACCATCAGCAGGCCTAACTATGGCTACACCTTC
CASTISRPNYGYTF
>TRBV20-1|few|TRBJ1-6|-
TGCAGTGCTAGGAACCCAAGGGGAGAGATTTCACCCCTCCACTTT
CSARNPRGEISPLHF
>TRBV2|-|TRBJ2-1|-
TGTGCCAGCAGTGTCGGAGGGCTGGATGAGCAGTTCTTC
CASSVGGLDEQFF
>TRBV15|-|TRBJ1-3|-
TGTGCCACCAGCACCCCATCCGGGGGGACTGGAAACACCATATATTTT
CATSTPSGGTGNTIYF
>TRBV5-6|-|TRBJ2-3|-
TGTGCCACCCGGACATTAGACACAGATACGCAGTATTTT
CATRTLDTDTQYF
>TRBV6-1|-|TRBJ2-5|TRBD2
TGTGCCAGCGGTGAGCTCGGGGGGTTAGCCCAGTACTTC
CASGELGGLAQYF
>TRBV27|few|TRBJ2-3|-
TGTGCCAGCACACTCCGGGGGGCGGAAGATACGCAGTATTTT
CASTLRGAEDTQYF
>TRBV19|-|TRBJ1-5|-
TGTGCCAGTATCCCGGGGAGGACTAGCAATCAGCCCCAGCATTTT
CASIPGRTSNQPQHF
>TRBV7-9|-|TRBJ2-3|TRBD1
TGTGCCAGCAGCTCCCGGGACAGGGGATACACAGATACGCAGTATTTT
CASSSRDRGYTDTQYF
>TRBV27|-|TRBJ2-1|TRBD1
TGTGCCAGCAGTCTCCCGGGACAGGGGCTCCCCTCCTACAATGAGCAGTTCTTC
CASSLPGQGLPSYNEQFF
>TRBV2|few|TRBJ2-1|TRBD1
TGCGCCAGCAGCCAAGGGAGAGGGGGCTTATCCTACAATGAGCAGTTCTTC
CASSQGRGGLSYNEQFF
>TRBV7-2|many|TRBJ2-4|-
TGTGCCAGCAGCTTAGGAGGACTGGGGAGAGACATTCAGTACTTC
CASSLGGLGRDIQYF
>TRBV14|many|TRBJ1-1|-
TGTGCCAGCAGCCAAGTAGCGGGGGTGAACACTGAAGCTTTCTTT
CASSQVAGVNTEAFF
>TRBV2|few|TRBJ2-1|-
TGTGCCAGCAGTGAACTCACAACTCACAATGAGCAGTTCTTC
CASSELTTHNEQFF
>TRBV20-1|many|TRBJ1-2|-
TGCAGTGCAAAAGAAAGAACGGGACACCCCTATGGCTACACCTTC
CSAKERTGHPYGYTF
>TRBV29-1|-|TRBJ1-1|-
TGCAGCCTCCTCCCGAAGGAAGCTTTCTTT
CSLLPKEAFF
>TRBV7-8|-|TRBJ1-1|-
TGTGCCAGCAGCTTAGAGGCAGGGACGGGCACTGAAGCTTTCTTT
CASSLEAGTGTEAFF
>TRBV20-1|many|TRBJ1-1|-
TGCAGTGCTAGCATTCGGAGTACTGAAGCTTTCTTT
CSASIRSTEAFF
>TRBV7-9|many|TRBJ2-5|TRBD1
TGTGCCAGCAGCTTGACAGGGGCGGAGGAGACCCAGTACTTC
CASSLTGAEETQYF
>TRBV11-3|-|TRBJ1-6|-
TGTGCCAGCAGCTTAGAAGGCGCTTCACCCCTCCACTTT
CASSLEGASPLHF
>TRBV7-9|few|TRBJ1-1|-
TGTGCCAGCAGCTTTTCTTCTGGCGCCGGGGACACTGAAGCTTTCTTT
CASSFSSGAGDTEAFF
>TRBV4-1|once|TRBJ1-1|TRBD1
TGCGCCAGCAGCCGCGAACAGGGGTACACTGGAGCTTTCTTT
CASSREQGYTGAFF
>TRBV24-1|many|TRBJ2-1|-
TGTGCCACCAGTGCGCAGGTACTGGGGGACAATGAGCAGTTCTTC
CATSAQVLGDNEQFF
>TRBV7-3|few|TRBJ1-1|TRBD1
TGTGCCAGCAGCTTAGGTGGGACAGGCCTTAACACTGAAGCTTTCTTT
CASSLGGTGLNTEAFF
>TRBV7-9|few|TRBJ2-2|-
TGTGCCAGCAGCTTAGCGACAGTCACCGGGGAGCTGTTTTTT
CASSLATVTGELFF
>TRBV12-3/TRBV12-4|-|TRBJ1-5|-
TGTGTCGCGGCGCCCCCCGGAAATCAGCCCCAGCATTTT
CVAAPPGNQPQHF
>TRBV5-1|-|TRBJ1-1|TRBD1
TGCGCCAGCAGCTTGGGACAGGGAGGGAACACTGAAGCTTTCTTT
CASSLGQGGNTEAFF
>TRBV15|many|TRBJ1-5|-
TGTGCCACGTCGGACCCTGGGCGGAATCAGCCCCAGCATTTT
CATSDPGRNQPQHF
>TRBV3-1|-|TRBJ1-1|TRBD1
TGTGCCAGCAGCGACAGGGGGGGCACTGAAGCTTTCTTT
CASSDRGGTEAFF
>TRBV7-2|many|TRBJ2-5|TRBD2
TGTGCCAGCAGCCTCGGGCGGGGGCAAGAGACCCAGTACTTC
CASSLGRGQETQYF
>TRBV28|-|TRBJ1-1|-
TGTGCCAGCGGGGAAGTGCGGGGTAACTCTCTGAACACTGAAGCTTTCTTT
CASGEVRGNSLNTEAFF
>TRBV28|-|TRBJ2-2|-
TGTGCCAGCAGATCTTCGGTCACCGGGGAGCTGTTTTTT
CASRSSVTGELFF
>TRBV5-1|-|TRBJ1-1|-
TGCGCCAGCAGCTTGTATCGGGTGGCTAACACTGAAGCTTTCTTT
CASSLYRVANTEAFF
>TRBV18|-|TRBJ2-5|-
TGTGCCAGCTCACCACCGTGGCAGCAAGAGACCCAGTACTTC
CASSPPWQQETQYF